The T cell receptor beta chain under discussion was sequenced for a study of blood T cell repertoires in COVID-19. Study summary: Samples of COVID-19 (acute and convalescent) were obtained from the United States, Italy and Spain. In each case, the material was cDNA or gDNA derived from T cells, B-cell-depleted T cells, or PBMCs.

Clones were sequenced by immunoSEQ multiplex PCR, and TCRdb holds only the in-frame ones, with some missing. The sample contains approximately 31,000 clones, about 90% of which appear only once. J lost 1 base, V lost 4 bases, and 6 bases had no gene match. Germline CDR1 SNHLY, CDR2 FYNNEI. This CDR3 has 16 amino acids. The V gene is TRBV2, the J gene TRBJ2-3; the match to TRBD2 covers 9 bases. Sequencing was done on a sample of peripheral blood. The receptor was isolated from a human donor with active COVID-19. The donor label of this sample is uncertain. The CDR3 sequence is CASSVGTSQGTDTQYF. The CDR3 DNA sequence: TGTGCCAGCAGTGTCGGGACTAGCCAGGGCACAGATACGCAGTATTTT.